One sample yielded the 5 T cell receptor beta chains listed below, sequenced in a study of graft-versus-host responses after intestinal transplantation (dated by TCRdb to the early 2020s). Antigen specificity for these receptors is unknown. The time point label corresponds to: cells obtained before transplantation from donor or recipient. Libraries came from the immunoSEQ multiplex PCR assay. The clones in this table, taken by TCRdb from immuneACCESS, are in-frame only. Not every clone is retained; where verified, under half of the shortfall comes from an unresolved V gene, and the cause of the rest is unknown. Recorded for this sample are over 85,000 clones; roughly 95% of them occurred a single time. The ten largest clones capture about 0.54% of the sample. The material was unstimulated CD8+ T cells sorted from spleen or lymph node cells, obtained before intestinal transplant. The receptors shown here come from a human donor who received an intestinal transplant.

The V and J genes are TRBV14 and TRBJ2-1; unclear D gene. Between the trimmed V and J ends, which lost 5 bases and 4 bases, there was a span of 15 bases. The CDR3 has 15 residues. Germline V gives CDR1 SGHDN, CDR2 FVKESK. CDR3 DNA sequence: TGTGCCAGCAGCTTTGGACCAGCACCATACAATGAGCAGTTCTTC. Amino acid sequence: CASSFGPAPYNEQFF. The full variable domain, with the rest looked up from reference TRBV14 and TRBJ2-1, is EAGVTQFPSHSVIEKGQTVTLRCDPISGHDNLYWYRRVMGKEIKFLLHFVKESKQDESGMPNNRFLAERTGGTYSTLKVQPAELEDSGVYFCASSFGPAPYNEQFFGPGTRLTVL.

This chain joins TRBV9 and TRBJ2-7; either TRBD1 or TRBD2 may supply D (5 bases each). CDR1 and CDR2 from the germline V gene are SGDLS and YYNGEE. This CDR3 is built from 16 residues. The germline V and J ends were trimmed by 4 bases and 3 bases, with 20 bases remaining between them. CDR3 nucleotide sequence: TGTGCCAGCAGCCCATCGGGACGCAGCCGGGACTACGAGCAGTACTTC. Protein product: CASSPSGRSRDYEQYF.

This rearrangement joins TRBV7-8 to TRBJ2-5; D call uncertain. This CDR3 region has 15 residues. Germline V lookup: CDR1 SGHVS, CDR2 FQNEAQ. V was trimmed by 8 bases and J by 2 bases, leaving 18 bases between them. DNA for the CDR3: TGTGCCAGCCCCCTGACCCCGGAGATGCAAGAGACCCAGTACTTC. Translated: CASPLTPEMQETQYF.

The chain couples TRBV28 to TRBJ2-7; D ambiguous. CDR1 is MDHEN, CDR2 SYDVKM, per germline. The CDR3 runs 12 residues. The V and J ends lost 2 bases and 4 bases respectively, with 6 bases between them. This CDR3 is CASSLGWYEQYF. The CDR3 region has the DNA TGTGCCAGCAGTTTAGGTTGGTACGAGCAGTACTTC.

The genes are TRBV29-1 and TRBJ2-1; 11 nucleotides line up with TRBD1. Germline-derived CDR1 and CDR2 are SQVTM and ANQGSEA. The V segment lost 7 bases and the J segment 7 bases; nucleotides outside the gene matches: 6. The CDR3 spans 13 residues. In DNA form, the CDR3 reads TGCAGCGCGGCGGGACAGGGGGTTAATGAGCAGTTCTTC. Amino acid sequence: CSAAGQGVNEQFF.